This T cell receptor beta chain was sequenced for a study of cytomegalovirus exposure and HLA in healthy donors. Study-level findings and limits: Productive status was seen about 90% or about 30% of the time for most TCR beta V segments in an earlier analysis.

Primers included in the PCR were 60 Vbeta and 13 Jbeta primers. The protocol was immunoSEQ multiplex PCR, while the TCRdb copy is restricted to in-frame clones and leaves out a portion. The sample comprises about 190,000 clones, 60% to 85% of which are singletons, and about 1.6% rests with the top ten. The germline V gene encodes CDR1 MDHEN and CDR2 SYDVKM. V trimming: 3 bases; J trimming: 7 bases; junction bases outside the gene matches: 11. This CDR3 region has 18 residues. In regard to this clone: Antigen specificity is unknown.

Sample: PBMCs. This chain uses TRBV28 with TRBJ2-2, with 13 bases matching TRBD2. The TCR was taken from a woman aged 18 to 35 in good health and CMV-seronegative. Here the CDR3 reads CASSFGTSGMGQIGELFF. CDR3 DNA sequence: TGTGCCAGCAGTTTCGGGACTAGCGGGATGGGCCAAATCGGGGAGCTGTTTTTT.